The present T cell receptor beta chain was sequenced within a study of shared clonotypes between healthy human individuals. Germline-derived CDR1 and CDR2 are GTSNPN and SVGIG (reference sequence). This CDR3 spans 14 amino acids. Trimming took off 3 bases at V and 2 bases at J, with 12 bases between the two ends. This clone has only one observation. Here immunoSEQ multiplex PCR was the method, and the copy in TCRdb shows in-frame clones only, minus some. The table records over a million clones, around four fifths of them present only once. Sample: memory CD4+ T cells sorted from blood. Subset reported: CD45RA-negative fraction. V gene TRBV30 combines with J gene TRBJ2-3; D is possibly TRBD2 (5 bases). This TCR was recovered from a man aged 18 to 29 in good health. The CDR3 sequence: CAWSRSSVTDTQYF. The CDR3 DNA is TGTGCCTGGAGCAGGAGTAGCGTCACAGATACGCAGTATTTT.